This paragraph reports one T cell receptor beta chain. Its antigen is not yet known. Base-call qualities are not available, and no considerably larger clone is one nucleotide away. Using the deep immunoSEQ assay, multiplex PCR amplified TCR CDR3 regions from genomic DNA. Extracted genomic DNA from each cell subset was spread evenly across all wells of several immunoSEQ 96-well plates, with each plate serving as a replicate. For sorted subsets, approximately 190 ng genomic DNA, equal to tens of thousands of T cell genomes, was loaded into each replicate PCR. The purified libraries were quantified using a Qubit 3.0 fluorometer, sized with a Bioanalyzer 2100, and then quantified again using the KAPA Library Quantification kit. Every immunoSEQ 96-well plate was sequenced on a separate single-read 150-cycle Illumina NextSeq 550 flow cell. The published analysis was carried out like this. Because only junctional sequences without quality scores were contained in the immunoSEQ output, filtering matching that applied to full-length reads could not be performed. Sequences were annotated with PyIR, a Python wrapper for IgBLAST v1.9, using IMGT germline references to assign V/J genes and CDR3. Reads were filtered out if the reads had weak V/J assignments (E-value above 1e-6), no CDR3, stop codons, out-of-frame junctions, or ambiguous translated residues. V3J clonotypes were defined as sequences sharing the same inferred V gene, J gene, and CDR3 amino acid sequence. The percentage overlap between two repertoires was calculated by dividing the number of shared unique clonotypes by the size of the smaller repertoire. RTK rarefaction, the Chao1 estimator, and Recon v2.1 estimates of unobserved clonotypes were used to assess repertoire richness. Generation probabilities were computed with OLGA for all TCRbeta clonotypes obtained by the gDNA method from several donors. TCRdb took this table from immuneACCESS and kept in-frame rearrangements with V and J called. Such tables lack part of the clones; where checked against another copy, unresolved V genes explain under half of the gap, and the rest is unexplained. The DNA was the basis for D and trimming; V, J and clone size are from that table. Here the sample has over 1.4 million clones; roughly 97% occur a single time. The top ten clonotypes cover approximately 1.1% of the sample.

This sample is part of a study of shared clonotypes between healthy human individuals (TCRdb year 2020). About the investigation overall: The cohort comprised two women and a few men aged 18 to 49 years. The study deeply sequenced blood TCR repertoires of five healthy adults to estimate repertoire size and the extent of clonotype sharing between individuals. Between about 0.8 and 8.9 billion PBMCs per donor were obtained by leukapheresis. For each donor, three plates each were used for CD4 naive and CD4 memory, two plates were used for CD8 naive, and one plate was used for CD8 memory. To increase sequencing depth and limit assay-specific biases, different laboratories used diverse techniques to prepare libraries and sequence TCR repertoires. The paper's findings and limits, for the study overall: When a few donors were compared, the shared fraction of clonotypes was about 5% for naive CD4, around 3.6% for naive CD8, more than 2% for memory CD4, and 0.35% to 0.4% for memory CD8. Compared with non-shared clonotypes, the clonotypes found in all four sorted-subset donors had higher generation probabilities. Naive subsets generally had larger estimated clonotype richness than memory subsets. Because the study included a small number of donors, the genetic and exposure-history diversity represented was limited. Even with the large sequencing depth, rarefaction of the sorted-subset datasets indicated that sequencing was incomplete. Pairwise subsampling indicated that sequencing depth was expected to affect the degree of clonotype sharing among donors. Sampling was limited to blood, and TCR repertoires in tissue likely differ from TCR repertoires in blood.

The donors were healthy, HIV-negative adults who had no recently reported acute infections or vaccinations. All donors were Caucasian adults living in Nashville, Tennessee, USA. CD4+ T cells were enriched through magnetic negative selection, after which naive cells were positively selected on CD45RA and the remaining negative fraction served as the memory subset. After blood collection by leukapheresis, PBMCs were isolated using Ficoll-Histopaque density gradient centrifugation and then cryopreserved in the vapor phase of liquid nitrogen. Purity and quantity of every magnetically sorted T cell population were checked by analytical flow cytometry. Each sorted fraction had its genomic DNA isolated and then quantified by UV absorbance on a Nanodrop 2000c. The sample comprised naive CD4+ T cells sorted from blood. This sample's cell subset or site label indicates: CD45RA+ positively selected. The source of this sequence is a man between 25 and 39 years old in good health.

The base sequence is TGTGCCAGCAGGCCTACAGGGGGGTTAGGTACCCAGTACTTC. Translation gives CASRPTGGLGTQYF. The V gene is TRBV7-7 and the J gene is TRBJ2-5, and TRBD1 aligns with 8 junction nucleotides. In the germline V gene (reference sequence), CDR1 corresponds to SSHAT and CDR2 to FNYEAQ. The germline V end is reduced by 6 bases and the J end by 8 bases; junction bases left unmatched: 11. The CDR3 starts with the cysteine, ends with the phenylalanine, and has 14 residues. Left in the record is the CDR3 DNA by itself, 42 bases read in frame from the first base.